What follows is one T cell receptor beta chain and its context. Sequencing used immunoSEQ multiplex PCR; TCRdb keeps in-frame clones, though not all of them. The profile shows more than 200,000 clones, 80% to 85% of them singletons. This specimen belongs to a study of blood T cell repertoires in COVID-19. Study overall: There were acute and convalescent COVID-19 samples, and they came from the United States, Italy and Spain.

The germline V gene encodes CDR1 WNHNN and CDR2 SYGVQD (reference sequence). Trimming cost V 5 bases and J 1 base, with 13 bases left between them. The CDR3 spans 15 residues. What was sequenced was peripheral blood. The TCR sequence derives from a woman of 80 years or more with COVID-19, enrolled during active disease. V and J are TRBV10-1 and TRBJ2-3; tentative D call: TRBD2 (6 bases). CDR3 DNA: TGCGCCAGCAGTCTAACTGGCGGGGGCACAGATACGCAGTATTTT. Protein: CASSLTGGGTDTQYF.